Shown below are 6 T cell receptor beta chains from a single sample sequenced in a study of T cell repertoires in cytomegalovirus infection. TCRdb independently ran MiXCR on the reads; one entry per CDR3 protein. The sample has a few hundred thousand distinct CDR3 sequences; 25% to 35% are singletons. The antigens these receptors bind are not known. Here the sequenced sample was cultured PBMCs, taken from culture after CMV antigen stimulation. All receptors derive from a human donor in good health (CMV status not recorded). Some clones in this sample may be carry-over from other donors' samples.

There are a few counts of this clonotype. The V and J genes are TRBV27 and TRBJ1-3; 10 nucleotides agree with TRBD1. With V trimmed by 6 bases and J by 4 bases, 6 bases remained unmatched. The length of the CDR3 is 15 residues. The germline CDR1 and CDR2 sequences are MNHEY and SMNVEV (reference sequence). The CDR3 here is CASSLGQGTGNTIYF. DNA of the CDR3: TGTGCCAGCAGCCTGGGACAGGGGACCGGAAACACCATATATTTT.

This clonotype has only a few counts. The chain carries TRBV27 and TRBJ2-3; 10 bases fit TRBD2. The V and J ends lost 6 bases and 1 base, in that order; junction bases with no gene match: 4. The germline gives CDR1 MNHEY, CDR2 SMNVEV (reference sequence). CDR3 size: 15 residues. Here the CDR3 DNA reads TGTGCCAGCAGGACCGGGACTAGCGGCACAGATACGCAGTATTTT. This translates into CASRTGTSGTDTQYF.

CDR3 in DNA: TGTGCCAGCAGCCCAGGGGGCCGGAACTCTGGAAACACCATATATTTT. Translation gives CASSPGGRNSGNTIYF. The genes are TRBV6-5 and TRBJ1-3; 8 nucleotides match TRBD1. The CDR3 is 16 amino acids. J was trimmed by 0 bases and V by 6 bases; bases with no gene match: 7. Germline lookup yields CDR1 MNHEY and CDR2 SVGAGI.

This clonotype appeared many times. The chain is built from TRBV19 and TRBJ1-2; D possibly corresponds to TRBD1 (6 bases). Germline V CDR1 and CDR2: LNHDA, SQIVND (reference sequence). The length of the CDR3 is 13 residues. Deletions cut 7 bases from V and 7 bases from J, with 16 bases between. The CDR3 loop reads CASKGQLSGGYTF. In DNA form, the CDR3 reads TGTGCCAGTAAAGGACAGCTCAGTGGTGGCTACACCTTC.

In this sample, this clonotype turned up many times. The chain has TRBV7-6 and TRBJ1-5; 9 bases match TRBD1. Germline CDR1 and CDR2: SGHVS and FNYEAQ. Germline trimming cut 1 base from V and 4 bases from J; bases unmatched to any gene: 5. The CDR3 extends over 16 amino acids. The DNA for the CDR3 is TGTGCCAGCAGCTTAGGAGACAGGGGGTCGAATCAGCCCCAGCATTTT. Translating it yields CASSLGDRGSNQPQHF.

This sequence joins TRBV12-5 and TRBJ2-5, with a tentative D call TRBD2 (5 bases). Trimming shortened V by 5 bases and J by 1 base, and 8 bases separated the two germline ends. The CDR3 totals 13 residues. The germline CDR1 and CDR2 sequences are LGHNT and FRNRAP. The chain's CDR3 is CASGEGFQETQYF. The CDR3 DNA reads as TGTGCTAGTGGTGAGGGCTTCCAAGAGACCCAGTACTTC. Full variable domain (rest looked up from reference TRBV12-5 and TRBJ2-5): DARVTQTPRHKVTEMGQEVTMRCQPILGHNTVFWYRQTMMQGLELLAYFRNRAPLDDSGMPKDRFSAEMPDATLATLKIQPSEPRDSAVYFCASGEGFQETQYFGPGTRLLVL.